The sequence of this T cell receptor beta chain was determined in a study of blood T cell repertoires in COVID-19. Across the whole study: Italy, Spain and the United States were the sources of the convalescent and acute COVID-19 samples.

Per the original data handling: Estimated nucleated cell counts came from reference gene primer amplification. This table comes from immunoSEQ multiplex PCR, and its TCRdb copy is limited to in-frame clones, with some not included. The DNA gave D and trimming, while V, J and clone size come from that table. The table shows approximately 470,000 clones, with around 90% occurring only once. The V gene's germline CDR1 is WSHSY and CDR2 SAAADI. This CDR3 has 13 amino acids. Deletions cut 3 bases from V and 14 bases from J, with 17 bases between. This sequence was found in a woman between 18 and 29 years old who had recovered from COVID-19. The V call is TRBV10-2, the J call TRBJ2-1; possibly TRBD2 for D (5 bases). Sequences were obtained from PBMCs or T cells enriched from blood (not recorded which). The CDR3 nucleotides read TGCGCCAGCAGTGACCCTTCTGAGAGGCGGGAGTTCTTC. Translation gives CASSDPSERREFF.